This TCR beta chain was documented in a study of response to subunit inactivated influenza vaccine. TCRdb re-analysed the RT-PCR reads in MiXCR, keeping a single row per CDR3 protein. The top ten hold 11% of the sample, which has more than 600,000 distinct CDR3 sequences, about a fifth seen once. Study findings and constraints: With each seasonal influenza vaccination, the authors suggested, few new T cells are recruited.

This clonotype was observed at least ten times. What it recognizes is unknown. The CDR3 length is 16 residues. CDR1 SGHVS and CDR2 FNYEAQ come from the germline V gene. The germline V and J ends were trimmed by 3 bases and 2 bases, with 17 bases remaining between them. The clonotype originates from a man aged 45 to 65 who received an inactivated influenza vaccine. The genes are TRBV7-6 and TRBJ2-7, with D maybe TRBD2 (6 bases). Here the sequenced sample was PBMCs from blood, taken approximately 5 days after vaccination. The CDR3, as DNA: TGTGCCAGCAGCTTTGGGGAGGCCGGGAGCCCCTACGAGCAGTACTTC. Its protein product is CASSFGEAGSPYEQYF.